This T cell receptor beta chain stems from a study of blood T cell repertoires in COVID-19 (dated by TCRdb to 2020 to 2021). With respect to the entire study: The collaborator samples originated in the United States, Italy and Spain and spanned the acute and convalescent phases of COVID-19. The sample metadata nearly always contained a de-identified subject ID, COVID-19 status, age in years and sex. The samples were drawn from two sources: the first 160 participants of the ongoing ImmuneRACE study, and 1,000 to 1,500 subjects contributed by 6 global collaborators. Deeply sampled blood TCRbeta repertoires from subjects exposed to, actively infected with, or recovered from COVID-19 were included in the dataset. Where available, HLA class I and class II types were obtained from metadata supplied by the sample provider rather than from assay-based typing. The material from the prospective study consisted of cDNA or gDNA derived from T cells, B-cell-depleted T cells, or PBMCs. A freely available public database, intended as a resource for researchers studying the immune response to SARS-CoV-2, is where the repertoires were released.

Via the germline V gene, CDR1 is SGHAT and CDR2 FQNNGV. V is shortened by 3 bases, J by 7 bases, and the region joining them spans 9 bases. The CDR3, from cysteine to phenylalanine, totals 12 residues. Only the CDR3 DNA is retained, 36 bases long and in frame from the first base. TCRbeta CDR3 regions were amplified from genomic DNA by means of the immunoSEQ Assay, a bias-controlled multiplex PCR. Regarding the original processing steps: Within the assay, amplification of reference gene primers was used to estimate how many nucleated cells each sample contained. To quantify the absolute abundance of each unique TCRbeta CDR3 rearrangement, sequence reads were collapsed and filtered. For each sample, productive Simpson clonality was calculated by taking the square root of Simpson's diversity index across productive rearrangements. TCRdb carries this immuneACCESS record with in-frame sequences only. Its versions omit some clonotypes, under half of them owing to an unresolved V gene in the studies checked, with the rest unexplained. V and J calls and clone size are copied from that table; D and trimming were computed from the DNA. The sample includes around 78,000 clones, with 85% to 90% observed a single time. Clones ranked in the top ten supply 1% to 1.5% of the sample.

Participants in the prospective study were enrolled through a virtual design, were aged roughly 18 to 95 years, and lived in fewer than 30 United States geographic areas. In the prospective study, cohorts were assigned on the basis of participant-reported clinical history obtained from a screening survey and a study questionnaire. Each participant in the prospective study had whole blood, serum and a nasopharyngeal or oropharyngeal swab collected by mobile phlebotomists. Additional blood draws and questionnaires over an approximately two-month period could optionally be provided by prospective study participants. Before DNA extraction, blood samples from the prospective study were shipped at room temperature or frozen. Findings and caveats that apply to the study as a whole: The quantity of clinical and demographic metadata differed by source and by participant and was supplied without curation.

As for this clone: What antigen it recognizes has not been identified. Qualities for individual bases were not recorded, and no much larger clone is one base off.

This TCR was sampled from a woman aged 50 to 60 with acute COVID-19. Sequenced input: PBMCs or T cells enriched from blood (not recorded which). The rearranged segments are TRBV11-2 and TRBJ1-1; the D gene remains uncertain. The CDR3 reads CASSFAEIEAFF. Here is the DNA: TGTGCCAGCAGCTTCGCAGAAATTGAAGCTTTCTTT.